Each of the 11 T cell receptor beta chains below was sequenced from the same sample in a study of PD-1 blockade in classical Hodgkin lymphoma (TCRdb year 2020). Sample time point, as interpreted from the label and publication: cycle 2 day 1 (C2D1) of nivolumab. All trial patients had relapsed after autologous stem cell transplantation, with cohorts A, B and C differing in prior brentuximab vedotin exposure. The method was the immunoSEQ multiplex PCR assay. TCRdb re-hosts the immuneACCESS table, in-frame sequences only. Its copies lack some clones; in the studies checked, an unresolved V gene accounts for under half of them, and the cause for the rest is not known. The sample table contains fewer than 50,000 clones; only one count was recorded for 85% to 90% of them. The ten largest clones add up to 5.5% to 6.5% of the sample. The sequenced sample was peripheral blood mononuclear cells (PBMCs), obtained before the second cycle of nivolumab. These TCRs come from a human donor with classical Hodgkin lymphoma.

This clone was seen a few times. The rearrangement uses TRBV9 and TRBJ2-7; TRBD2 matches at 7 bases. The CDR3 has 15 residues. With V trimmed by 3 bases and J by 0 bases, 6 bases remained unmatched. Germline CDR1 SGDLS, CDR2 YYNGEE. CDR3 sequence reads: CASSGTGTNSYEQYF. DNA for the CDR3: TGTGCCAGCAGCGGGACCGGGACTAACTCCTACGAGCAGTACTTC. Drawing the rest from reference TRBV9 and TRBJ2-7, the complete variable domain is DSGVTQTPKHLITATGQRVTLRCSPRSGDLSVYWYQQSLDQGLQFLIQYYNGEERAKGNILERFSAQQFPDLHSELNLSSLELGDSALYFCASSGTGTNSYEQYFGPGTRLTVT.

The rearrangement links TRBV5-1 to TRBJ2-1; D gene uncertain. The CDR3 totals 16 residues. CDR1 and CDR2 (germline): SGHRS, YFSETQ. V was cut by 3 bases and J by 7 bases, with 20 bases left in between. The CDR3 bases are TGCGCCAGCAGCTCAAATGTACGAGACCTAGGGAATGAGCAGTTCTTC. Translated, it gives CASSSNVRDLGNEQFF.

This chain joins TRBV7-3 and TRBJ2-1; D is undetermined. Trimming pared 3 bases from V and 8 bases from J, leaving 14 bases between. This CDR3 comprises 14 residues. The V gene's germline CDR1 is SGHTA and CDR2 FQGTGA. CDR3 DNA sequence: TGTGCCAGCAGCTTGACCGGGTCGCAGGATGAGCAGTTCTTC. This sequence encodes CASSLTGSQDEQFF.

This clone is labeled medium-sized (0.01 to 0.1%). V and J are TRBV28 and TRBJ2-6; D not certain. Trimming pared 2 bases from V and 0 bases from J, leaving 5 bases between. This CDR3 is built from 15 residues. Germline CDR1 and CDR2: MDHEN and SYDVKM. The CDR3 DNA reads as TGTGCCAGCAGTTTAGTGGTCTCTGGGGCCAACGTCCTGACTTTC. The encoded protein is CASSLVVSGANVLTF.

This chain joins TRBV6-1 and TRBJ1-3; D remains ambiguous. This CDR3 is 15 amino acids long. Trimming left V 5 bases short and J 4 bases short, with 15 bases between. Germline assignment: CDR1 MNHNS and CDR2 SASEGT. The CDR3 spells CASSPLTVTGNTIYF. Here the CDR3 DNA reads TGTGCCAGCAGTCCTCTAACGGTTACAGGAAACACCATATATTTT.

The chain employs TRBV4-3 and TRBJ1-6; D unclear. The germline V gene encodes CDR1 LGHNA and CDR2 YSLEER. The CDR3 spans 15 residues. Deletions cut 1 base from V and 0 bases from J, with 4 bases between. CDR3 protein: CASSQGSSYNSPLHF. CDR3 nucleotide sequence: TGCGCCAGCAGCCAAGGGAGCTCCTATAATTCACCCCTCCACTTT.

The CDR3 loop reads CASSKQGNQPQHF. DNA for the CDR3: TGCGCCAGCAGTAAACAGGGGAATCAGCCCCAGCATTTT. The chain has TRBV10-1 and TRBJ1-5; 7 nucleotides agree with TRBD1. The J segment lost 4 bases and the V segment lost 5 bases, leaving 2 bases of the junction unmatched. Germline CDR1 is WNHNN and CDR2 is SYGVQD (reference sequence). The CDR3 runs to 13 residues.

The chain carries TRBV5-5 and TRBJ1-5; 7 nucleotides match TRBD1. In germline, CDR1 is SGHKS, CDR2 YYEKEE (reference sequence). J lost 4 bases, V lost 3 bases, and 7 bases had no gene match. CDR3 length: 15 residues. The DNA of the CDR3 is TGTGCCAGCAGCTGGGCGGACAGGACGAATCAGCCCCAGCATTTT. It specifies CASSWADRTNQPQHF.

The chain is built from TRBV11-1 and TRBJ2-1; 9 nucleotides line up with TRBD2. Germline values: CDR1 SGHAT, CDR2 FQDESV (reference sequence). This CDR3 contains 18 residues. With V trimmed by 1 base and J by 2 bases, 9 bases remained unmatched. Here the CDR3 reads CASSLGPAGGPAYNEQFF. CDR3 DNA sequence: TGTGCCAGCAGCTTAGGCCCAGCGGGGGGCCCCGCCTACAATGAGCAGTTCTTC.

This chain connects TRBV6-5 to TRBJ1-1, with a tentative D call TRBD1 (6 bases). The CDR3 covers 15 residues. V lost 2 bases and J 4 bases, leaving 14 bases between the germline ends. Looked up from germline, CDR1 is MNHEY and CDR2 is SVGAGI. For the CDR3, the DNA is TGTGCCAGCAGTTACGGGGGGGCCTCGGCCACTGAAGCTTTCTTT. Protein: CASSYGGASATEAFF.

This clone was found once. At one end, the junction sequence differs from germline, possibly due to a read error. J is TRBJ2-1 and V is TRBV7-7; 12 bases agree with TRBD2. The CDR3 length is 19 residues. Germline assignment: CDR1 SSHAT and CDR2 FNYEAQ (reference sequence). Here the CDR3 reads CASSLAPTSGGLSYNEQFF. The CDR3 DNA reads TGTGCTAGCAGCTTAGCTCCGACTAGCGGGGGCCTCTCCTACAATGAGCAGTTCTTC.